The next 9 T cell receptor beta chains were all read from a single sample in a study of blood T cell repertoires in COVID-19. Repertoires were generated with immunoSEQ multiplex PCR, while TCRdb's copy carries only in-frame clones and drops some. This repertoire shows roughly 180,000 clones, approximately 86% found once; its top ten account for 1.2%. Sequencing was carried out using peripheral blood. These receptors came from a man aged 60-69 years who had recovered from COVID-19.

The genes are TRBV5-4 and TRBJ2-5, with 10 bases that match TRBD1. From germline, CDR1 is SGHNT and CDR2 YYREEE (reference sequence). The CDR3 extends over 17 amino acids. J gave up 5 bases and V 3 bases, and 13 bases lay outside the gene matches. The chain's CDR3 is CASSWGQGRTPGETQYF. For the CDR3, the DNA is TGTGCCAGCAGCTGGGGACAGGGGAGGACCCCCGGGGAGACCCAGTACTTC.

This clone was picked up a small number of times. The V and J genes are TRBV5-1 and TRBJ1-6; 10 bases agree with TRBD1. V was clipped by 0 bases and J by 9 bases; unmatched bases: 3. Germline-derived CDR1 and CDR2 are SGHRS and YFSETQ. The CDR3 covers 15 residues. CDR3 bases: TGCGCCAGCAGCTTGGAGGGACAGGGGACTTCACCCCTCCACTTT. This codes for CASSLEGQGTSPLHF.

This clone came up once. This sequence joins TRBV24-1 and TRBJ2-7; 7 bases are a match to TRBD1. The CDR3 sequence is 14 residues long. Trimming cost V 1 base and J 4 bases; bases outside gene matches: 3. Germline lookup yields CDR1 KGHDR and CDR2 SFDVKD. DNA for the CDR3: TGTGCCACCAGTGATTTCAGACAGGGTTACGAGCAGTACTTC. This encodes CATSDFRQGYEQYF.

The DNA for the CDR3 is TGTGCCAGCAGTGAATTATCCGCGAATAATGAAAAACTGTTTTTT. Translated, it gives CASSELSANNEKLFF. V is TRBV6-1 and J is TRBJ1-4, with D hard to call. Trimming stripped 2 bases from V and 4 bases from J, with 11 bases between. The CDR3 loop spans 15 amino acids. Germline assignment: CDR1 MNHNS and CDR2 SASEGT.

There are a few counts of this clone. Here the CDR3 reads CASSRLAGGITGELFF. DNA for the CDR3: TGTGCCAGCAGCCGTCTAGCGGGGGGGATCACCGGGGAGCTGTTTTTT. The rearrangement links TRBV14 to TRBJ2-2; 12 nucleotides align to TRBD2. Germline CDR1 SGHDN, CDR2 FVKESK. There are 16 residues in the CDR3. The junction had 4 bases not matched to a gene; V was cut back by 4 bases and J by 4 bases.

The gene calls are TRBV19 and TRBJ2-5, with D perhaps TRBD2 (6 bases). Trimming left V 1 base short and J 4 bases short, with 13 bases between. Looked up from germline, CDR1 is LNHDA and CDR2 is SQIVND (reference sequence). CDR3 size: 15 residues. The CDR3: CASSIAGGQGETQYF. The CDR3 DNA sequence: TGTGCCAGTAGTATAGCTGGAGGGCAGGGAGAGACCCAGTACTTC.

The V gene is TRBV4-2, the J gene TRBJ1-2; D is possibly TRBD1 (6 bases). Looked up from germline, CDR1 is LGHNA and CDR2 is YNFKEQ. V was trimmed by 0 bases and J by 6 bases, leaving 14 bases between them. The CDR3 covers 15 residues. The CDR3 protein is CASSQDRVRGDGYTF. The CDR3 DNA follows: TGTGCCAGCAGCCAAGATCGAGTCAGGGGAGATGGCTACACCTTC.

The V gene is TRBV6-5, the J gene TRBJ1-2, with TRBD1 matching over 8 bases. The trim removed 4 bases at V and 5 bases at J, leaving 9 bases unmatched. The CDR3 runs to 15 residues. Germline V gene data show CDR1 as MNHEY and CDR2 as SVGAGI. CDR3 amino acids: CASSSEGTGSYGYTF. CDR3 in DNA: TGTGCCAGCAGTTCCGAAGGGACAGGTAGTTATGGCTACACCTTC.

J is TRBJ1-2 and V is TRBV27, with D possibly matching TRBD1 (5 bases). Germline loops: CDR1 MNHEY, CDR2 SMNVEV (reference sequence). The V end lost 5 bases, the J end lost 3 bases, and 16 bases lay between the germline ends. The CDR3 is 15 amino acids. The CDR3 bases are TGTGCCAGCAGTGGTGACCTCAGGGAGGACTATGGCTACACCTTC. Translation: CASSGDLREDYGYTF.